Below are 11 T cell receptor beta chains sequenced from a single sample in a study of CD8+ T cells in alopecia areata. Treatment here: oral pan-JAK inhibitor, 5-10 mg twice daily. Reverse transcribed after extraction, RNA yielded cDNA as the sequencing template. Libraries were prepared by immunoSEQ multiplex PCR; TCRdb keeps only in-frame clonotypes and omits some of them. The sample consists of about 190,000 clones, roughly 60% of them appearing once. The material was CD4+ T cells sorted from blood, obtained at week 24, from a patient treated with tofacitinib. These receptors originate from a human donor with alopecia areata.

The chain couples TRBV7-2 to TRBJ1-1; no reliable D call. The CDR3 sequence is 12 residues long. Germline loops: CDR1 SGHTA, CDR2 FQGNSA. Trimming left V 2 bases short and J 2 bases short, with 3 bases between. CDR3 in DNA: TGTGCCAGCAGCTTATTCAACACTGAAGCTTTCTTT. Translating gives CASSLFNTEAFF.

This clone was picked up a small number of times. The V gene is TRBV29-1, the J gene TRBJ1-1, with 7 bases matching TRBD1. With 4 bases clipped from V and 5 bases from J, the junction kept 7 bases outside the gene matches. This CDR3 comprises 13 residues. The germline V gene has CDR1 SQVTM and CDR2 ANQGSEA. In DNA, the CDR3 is TGCAGCGTTGCGCGGCAGGGGGGAACTGAAGCTTTCTTT. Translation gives CSVARQGGTEAFF.

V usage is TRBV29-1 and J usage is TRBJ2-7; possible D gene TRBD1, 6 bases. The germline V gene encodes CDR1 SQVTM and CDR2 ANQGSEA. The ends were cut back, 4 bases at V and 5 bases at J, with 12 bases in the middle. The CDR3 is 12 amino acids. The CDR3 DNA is TGCAGCGTTGTACGGTACAGGGACGAGCAGTACTTC. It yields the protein CSVVRYRDEQYF.

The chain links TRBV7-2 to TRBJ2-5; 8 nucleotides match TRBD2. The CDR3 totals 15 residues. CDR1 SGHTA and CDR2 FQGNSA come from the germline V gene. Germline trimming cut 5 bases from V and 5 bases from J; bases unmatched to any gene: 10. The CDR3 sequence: CASSTNPTSDETQYF. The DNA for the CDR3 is TGTGCCAGCAGCACGAACCCGACTAGCGATGAGACCCAGTACTTC.

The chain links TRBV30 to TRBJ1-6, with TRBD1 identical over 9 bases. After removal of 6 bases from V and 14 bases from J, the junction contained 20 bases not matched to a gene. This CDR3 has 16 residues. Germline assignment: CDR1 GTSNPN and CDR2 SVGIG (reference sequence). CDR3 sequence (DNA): TGTGCCTGCCGTTACCACCGGGACAGGGACCGAAGGGCCCTCCACTTT. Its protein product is CACRYHRDRDRRALHF.

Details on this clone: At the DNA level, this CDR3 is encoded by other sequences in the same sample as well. CDR3 DNA sequence: TGCGCCAGCAGCTTGGGGGAGGCCAAAAACATTCAGTACTTC. It codes for CASSLGEAKNIQYF. The V gene is TRBV5-1, the J gene TRBJ2-4, with D perhaps matching TRBD2 (5 bases). The CDR3 has 14 residues. CDR1 SGHRS and CDR2 YFSETQ come from the germline V gene. With 0 bases removed from V and 1 base from J, the gap between germline ends came to 5 bases.

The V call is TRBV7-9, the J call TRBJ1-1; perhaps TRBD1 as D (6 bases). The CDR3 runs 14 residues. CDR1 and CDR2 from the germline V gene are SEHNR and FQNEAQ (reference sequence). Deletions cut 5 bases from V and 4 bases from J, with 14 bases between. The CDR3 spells CASSPLQGSTEAFF. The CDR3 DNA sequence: TGTGCCAGCAGCCCGCTACAGGGCAGCACTGAAGCTTTCTTT.

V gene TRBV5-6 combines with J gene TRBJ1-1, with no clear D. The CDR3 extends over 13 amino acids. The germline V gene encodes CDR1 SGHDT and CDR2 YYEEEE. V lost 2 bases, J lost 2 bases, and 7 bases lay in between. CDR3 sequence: CASSFTDNTEAFF. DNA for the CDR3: TGTGCCAGCAGCTTTACAGATAACACTGAAGCTTTCTTT.

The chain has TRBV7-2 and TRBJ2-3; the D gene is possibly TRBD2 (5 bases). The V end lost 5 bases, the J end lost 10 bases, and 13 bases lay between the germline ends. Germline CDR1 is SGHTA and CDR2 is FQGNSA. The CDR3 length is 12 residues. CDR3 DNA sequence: TGTGCCAGCAGCCGGGATCCCTCAGCGCAGTATTTT. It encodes CASSRDPSAQYF.

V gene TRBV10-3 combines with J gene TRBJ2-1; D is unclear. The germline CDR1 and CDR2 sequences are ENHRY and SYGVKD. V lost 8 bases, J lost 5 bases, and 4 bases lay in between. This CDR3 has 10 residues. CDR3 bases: TGTGCCATCGGAAACAATGAGCAGTTCTTC. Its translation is CAIGNNEQFF.

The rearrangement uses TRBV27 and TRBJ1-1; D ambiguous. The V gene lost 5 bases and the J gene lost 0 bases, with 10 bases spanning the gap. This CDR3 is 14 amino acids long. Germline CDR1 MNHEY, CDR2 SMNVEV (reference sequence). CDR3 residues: CASSDRYLNTEAFF. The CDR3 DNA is TGTGCCAGCAGTGATAGGTATTTGAACACTGAAGCTTTCTTT.